One sample yielded the 10 T cell receptor beta chains listed below, sequenced in a study of cytomegalovirus exposure and HLA in healthy donors. Researchers ran the PCR with 60 Vbeta and 13 Jbeta primers. Sequenced by immunoSEQ multiplex PCR; TCRdb stores in-frame clones only, minus some. The sample table sets out tens of thousands of clones. The material sequenced was PBMCs. Every receptor here comes from a young man in good health and CMV-seropositive.

V gene TRBV11-2 combines with J gene TRBJ2-5; D is undetermined. The V gene lost 4 bases and the J gene lost 1 base, with 10 bases spanning the gap. The CDR3 is 14 residues long. Germline CDR1 reads SGHAT; CDR2 reads FQNNGV. Here the CDR3 reads CASSYSGFQETQYF. The CDR3, as DNA: TGTGCCAGCAGCTATTCAGGATTCCAAGAGACCCAGTACTTC.

This chain connects TRBV12-5 to TRBJ1-5, with TRBD1 identical over 11 bases. J was trimmed by 7 bases and V by 0 bases; bases with no gene match: 5. The germline V gene encodes CDR1 LGHNT and CDR2 FRNRAP. The CDR3 sequence is 16 residues long. The CDR3 DNA follows: TGTGCTAGTGGTTTGGTTTTGGGGACAGGGGGACAGCCCCAGCATTTT. It translates to CASGLVLGTGGQPQHF.

The chain has TRBV29-1 and TRBJ1-2, with a weak D call TRBD1 (6 bases). Trimming took 4 bases from V and 1 from J, leaving 19 bases between them. Germline V gene sequence: CDR1 SQVTM, CDR2 ANQGSEA. The CDR3 is made up of 16 amino acids. The CDR3 DNA reads TGCAGCGTTGGGAGGACAGACGTTCGGGTTAACTATGGCTACACCTTC. As protein: CSVGRTDVRVNYGYTF.

This sequence joins TRBV5-5 and TRBJ1-1; tentative D call: TRBD1 (6 bases). Germline assignment: CDR1 SGHKS and CDR2 YYEKEE (reference sequence). The CDR3 is 17 residues long. V was trimmed by 0 bases and J by 1 base, leaving 16 bases between them. CDR3 protein: CASSLADHREGNTEAFF. Written as DNA, the CDR3 is TGTGCCAGCAGCTTGGCTGATCACAGGGAGGGGAACACTGAAGCTTTCTTT. The complete variable domain, with remaining parts taken from reference TRBV5-5 and TRBJ1-1, reads DAGVTQSPTHLIKTRGQQVTLRCSPISGHKSVSWYQQVLGQGPQFIFQYYEKEERGRGNFPDRFSARQFPNYSSELNVNALLLGDSALYLCASSLADHREGNTEAFFGQGTRLTVV.

This chain connects TRBV7-5 to TRBJ2-1; the table's D call TRBD2 went unverified against the DNA. TRBV7-5 is deemed a pseudogene. The CDR3 consists of 17 residues. The chain's CDR3 is CARSPEKRGGGAGEQFF. The CDR3 coding sequence is TGTGCCAGAAGCCCCGAAAAGCGGGGGGGCGGAGCGGGGGAGCAGTTCTTC.

V and J are TRBV11-1 and TRBJ2-7, with a weak D call TRBD2 (6 bases). In germline, CDR1 is SGHAT, CDR2 FQDESV (reference sequence). The CDR3 is made up of 15 amino acids. V dropped 3 bases and J dropped 2 bases, with 14 bases sitting between them. CDR3 bases: TGTGCCAGCAGCTTTGGGACTCTGAGCGCCTACGAGCAGTACTTC. Protein: CASSFGTLSAYEQYF.

The genes are TRBV19 and TRBJ2-5; perhaps TRBD1 as D (6 bases). There are 13 residues in the CDR3. Trimming took off 5 bases at V and 3 bases at J, with 10 bases between the two ends. The V gene's germline CDR1 is LNHDA and CDR2 SQIVND (reference sequence). For the CDR3, the DNA is TGTGCCAGTAGTCTCAACAGGGAAGAGACCCAGTACTTC. Translation gives CASSLNREETQYF.

The gene calls are TRBV6-1 and TRBJ1-2; unclear D gene. V lost 4 bases and J lost 4, with 7 bases in between. Germline CDR1 reads MNHNS; CDR2 reads SASEGT. The length of the CDR3 is 12 residues. The DNA for the CDR3 is TGTGCCAGCAGTGTCTCGGGCTATGGCTACACCTTC. It yields the protein CASSVSGYGYTF.

The V call is TRBV30, the J call TRBJ2-2, with 7 positions matching TRBD2. The CDR3 is 18 residues long. CDR1 and CDR2 (germline): GTSNPN, SVGIG (reference sequence). The V and J ends lost 0 bases and 4 bases, in that order; junction bases with no gene match: 14. The CDR3 loop is CAWSVFSYASGFTGELFF. Written as DNA, the CDR3 is TGTGCCTGGAGTGTGTTTAGTTACGCTAGCGGTTTCACCGGGGAGCTGTTTTTT.

The genes are TRBV15 and TRBJ2-5; 12 bases match TRBD2. This CDR3 comprises 15 residues. Germline V gives CDR1 LNHNV, CDR2 YYDKDF (reference sequence). The trim removed 5 bases at V and 4 bases at J, leaving 5 bases unmatched. The CDR3 here is CATSDASGRGETQYF. As DNA, the CDR3 is TGTGCCACCAGCGACGCTAGCGGGAGGGGAGAGACCCAGTACTTC.